Listed below are T cell receptor beta chains from one sample, sequenced in a study of cytomegalovirus exposure and HLA in healthy donors. TCRdb keeps only in-frame clones here, not all; method: immunoSEQ multiplex PCR. Of about 110,000 clones in the sample, just under 70% were seen once. Sequencing was carried out using PBMCs. These TCRs come from a woman in her 70s in good health and CMV-seropositive. Each CDR3 is given with its conserved first and last residue.

V,J,CDR3
TRBV6-5,TRBJ1-2,CASSYSGRARGYTF
TRBV30,TRBJ1-1,CAWSPGFSDTEAFF
TRBV6-5,TRBJ2-1,CASSYGQEVHNEQFF
TRBV19,TRBJ2-4,CASSVLAGIAKNIQYF
TRBV5-4,TRBJ1-1,CASSRQGQDEAFF
TRBV5-8,TRBJ1-2,CASSLGGPTGSYTF
TRBV18,TRBJ2-7,CASSLGQGDEQYF
TRBV29-1,TRBJ1-2,CSVDSGSGGYTF
TRBV7-8,TRBJ1-4,CASSPPRGSLNEKLFF
TRBV27,TRBJ2-3,CASRPNRDSYTDTQYF
TRBV27,TRBJ2-7,CASRRDRVKQYF